One T cell receptor (beta chain) is described in this entry. The data were taken from a study of blood T cell repertoires in COVID-19. Across the study: PBMCs, B-cell-depleted T cells, or T cells were the source of the cDNA or gDNA that made up the material.

Each participant's cohort was designated according to participant-reported clinical history. Per germline, CDR1 LGHDT and CDR2 YNNKEL (reference sequence). V lost 1 base and J 0 bases, leaving 11 bases between the germline ends. The CDR3 spans 16 residues. Data came from immunoSEQ multiplex PCR; TCRdb stores just in-frame clones and leaves some out. The data hold about 230,000 clones, with approximately 84% observed a single time. The chain links TRBV3-1 (or the pseudogene TRBV3-2) to TRBJ2-3, with a tentative D call TRBD2 (6 bases). Sequencing used PBMCs or T cells enriched from blood (not recorded which). The receptor was isolated from a man aged 18 to 29 who had recovered from COVID-19. The CDR3 DNA follows: TGTGCCAGCAGCCAAGTCCCAGGGACTAGCACAGATACGCAGTATTTT. It translates to CASSQVPGTSTDTQYF.